The next 18 T cell receptor beta chains were all read from a single sample in a study of CD4 T cells in relation to SARS-CoV-2 and coronaviruses. Sequenced by immunoSEQ multiplex PCR; TCRdb stores in-frame clones only, minus some. The data contain roughly 63,000 clones, about 95% of them seen just once; the ten biggest clones take up roughly 0.14%. CD4+ T cells from unexposed donors were obtained before the COVID-19 pandemic (2011-2018). The sample taken for sequencing was naive CD4+ T cells from PBMCs. Subset meaning: naive CD4+ T cells isolated by negative enrichment. The receptors stem from a human donor in good health.

The chain joins TRBV4-2 to TRBJ2-3; D ambiguous. V was clipped by 0 bases and J by 1 base, with 11 bases between them. Germline V gives CDR1 LGHNA, CDR2 YNFKEQ. The CDR3 covers 16 residues. This CDR3 reads CASSQDLTPRTDTQYF. CDR3 nucleotide sequence: TGTGCCAGCAGCCAAGATCTGACTCCTCGCACAGATACGCAGTATTTT.

Only a few counts were recorded for this clone. At the DNA level, this CDR3 is encoded by other sequences in the same sample as well. The V call is TRBV19, the J call TRBJ1-5; D uncertain. V was trimmed by 3 bases and J by 4 bases, leaving 4 bases between them. This CDR3 has 12 residues. Germline CDR1 is LNHDA and CDR2 is SQIVND (reference sequence). This CDR3 reads CASSIGNQPQHF. CDR3 coding DNA: TGTGCCAGTAGTATTGGGAATCAGCCCCAGCATTTT.

The CDR3 nucleotides are TGTGCCAGCAGCCAACCCGGAAGATGGAATACCGGGGAGCTGTTTTTT. It yields the protein CASSQPGRWNTGELFF. V is TRBV3-1 (or the pseudogene TRBV3-2) and J is TRBJ2-2; D ambiguous. From germline, CDR1 is LGHDT and CDR2 YNNKEL (reference sequence). V was trimmed by 2 bases and J by 5 bases, leaving 15 bases between them. This CDR3 is built from 16 residues.

This rearrangement joins TRBV11-2 to TRBJ1-2; 9 bases map to TRBD1. The CDR3 runs to 15 residues. Trimming at V came to 1 base and at J to 5 bases, leaving 5 bases not matched to a gene. CDR1 SGHAT and CDR2 FQNNGV come from the germline V gene. CDR3 in DNA: TGTGCCAGCAGCTTAGGAGGGACAGGGAATTATGGCTACACCTTC. It codes for CASSLGGTGNYGYTF. Variable domain in full (rest from reference TRBV11-2 and TRBJ1-2): EAGVAQSPRYKIIEKRQSVAFWCNPISGHATLYWYQQILGQGPKLLIQFQNNGVVDDSQLPKDRFSAERLKGVDSTLKIQPAKLEDSAVYLCASSLGGTGNYGYTFGSGTRLTVV.

The chain has TRBV10-1 and TRBJ2-3, with a tentative D call TRBD1 (6 bases). CDR1 WNHNN and CDR2 SYGVQD come from the germline V gene (reference sequence). The CDR3 is made up of 15 amino acids. With 3 bases removed from V and 1 base from J, the gap between germline ends came to 11 bases. The CDR3 sequence is CASSDQGSGTDTQYF. CDR3 DNA sequence: TGCGCCAGCAGTGATCAGGGGTCGGGCACAGATACGCAGTATTTT.

This chain connects TRBV12-3 or TRBV12-4 to TRBJ1-2, with D perhaps matching TRBD1 (6 bases). V was pared by 1 base and J by 8 bases, with 11 bases between. The CDR3 runs 13 residues. Written as DNA, the CDR3 is TGTGCCAGCAGTTTAGGTTCGGGGGGCGGCTACACCTTC. This encodes CASSLGSGGGYTF.

The rearrangement joins TRBV2 to TRBJ2-2; 14 bases align to TRBD2. J lost 2 bases, V lost 8 bases, and 1 base had no gene match. CDR3 size: 15 residues. Germline assignment: CDR1 SNHLY and CDR2 FYNNEI. This chain's CDR3 is CASGTSGSNTGELFF. DNA for the CDR3: TGTGCCAGCGGGACTAGCGGGAGTAACACCGGGGAGCTGTTTTTT.

The gene calls are TRBV28 and TRBJ2-7; 11 bases are shared with TRBD1. V gave up 6 bases and J gave up 2 bases; unmatched junction bases: 3. The CDR3 covers 14 residues. Per germline, CDR1 MDHEN and CDR2 SYDVKM. CDR3 DNA sequence: TGTGCCAGCAGAAGGGACAGGGGGACCTACGAGCAGTACTTC. Translating gives CASRRDRGTYEQYF. Full variable domain (remainder filled in from reference TRBV28 and TRBJ2-7): DVKVTQSSRYLVKRTGEKVFLECVQDMDHENMFWYRQDPGLGLRLIYFSYDVKMKEKGDIPEGYSVSREKKERFSLILESASTNQTSMYLCASRRDRGTYEQYFGPGTRLTVT.

The chain carries TRBV2 and TRBJ1-5; TRBD1 matches at 8 bases. This CDR3 spans 12 amino acids. CDR1 and CDR2 (germline): SNHLY, FYNNEI. The ends lost 10 bases at V and 3 bases at J; junction bases unmatched: 2. In nucleotides, the CDR3 is TGTGCCATGGGACAGGACAATCAGCCCCAGCATTTT. Translating gives CAMGQDNQPQHF.

This clone was seen a few times. CDR3 in DNA: TGCGCCAGCAGTGAGGGGACTAGCCTCTACGAGCAGTACTTC. This translates into CASSEGTSLYEQYF. The chain joins TRBV10-1 to TRBJ2-7; 9 bases line up with TRBD2. CDR1 is WNHNN, CDR2 SYGVQD, per germline (reference sequence). The junction had 2 bases not matched to a gene; V was cut back by 2 bases and J by 3 bases. CDR3 size: 14 residues.

The V and J genes are TRBV9 and TRBJ1-2; D ambiguous. CDR1 and CDR2 (germline): SGDLS, YYNGEE. V lost 0 bases to trimming and J lost 4 bases, with 10 bases between them. The CDR3 spans 14 residues. The CDR3, as DNA: TGTGCCAGCAGCGTAGTAGGGAAGGGCTATGGCTACACCTTC. It translates to CASSVVGKGYGYTF.

The chain combines TRBV28 with TRBJ2-3, with D possibly being TRBD2 (6 bases). CDR1 MDHEN and CDR2 SYDVKM come from the germline V gene. This CDR3 is built from 13 residues. The V gene lost 2 bases and the J gene lost 11 bases, with 14 bases spanning the gap. The CDR3 DNA reads as TGTGCCAGCAGTTTAGGCGGGACCCCAGGGCAGTATTTT. It encodes CASSLGGTPGQYF.

The table lists this clone with a few counts. The chain couples TRBV25-1 to TRBJ1-6; TRBD1 is a possible D gene (5 bases). V was cut by 2 bases and J by 9 bases, with 14 bases left in between. This CDR3 is 15 amino acids long. In germline, CDR1 is MGHDK, CDR2 SYGVNS. The CDR3 DNA reads TGTGCCAGCAGTGAAAGCCAAGGGGACGGTTCACCCCTCCACTTT. Translating it yields CASSESQGDGSPLHF.

The chain uses TRBV2 and TRBJ2-3, with 9 bases fitting TRBD2. The CDR3 has 16 amino acids. Germline V gives CDR1 SNHLY, CDR2 FYNNEI. The V segment lost 4 bases and the J segment 3 bases; nucleotides outside the gene matches: 8. The CDR3 is CASSGGGRARTDTQYF. CDR3 nucleotides: TGTGCCAGCAGTGGGGGCGGGAGGGCCAGGACAGATACGCAGTATTTT. The full variable domain, its missing parts supplied by reference TRBV2 and TRBJ2-3, is EPEVTQTPSHQVTQMGQEVILRCVPISNHLYFYWYRQILGQKVEFLVSFYNNEISEKSEIFDDQFSVERPDGSNFTLKIRSTKLEDSAMYFCASSGGGRARTDTQYFGPGTRLTVL.

CDR3 sequence reads: CASSEGAGLYTYNEQFF. The CDR3 nucleotides are TGTGCCAGCAGTGAAGGTGCGGGACTTTATACGTACAATGAGCAGTTCTTC. The chain joins TRBV2 to TRBJ2-1; possible D gene TRBD2, 6 bases. Trimming stripped 1 base from V and 4 bases from J, with 17 bases between. CDR3 length: 17 amino acids. The germline CDR1 and CDR2 sequences are SNHLY and FYNNEI.

In this sample, this clone turned up a few times. The chain couples TRBV5-1 to TRBJ2-7; D possibly corresponds to TRBD1 (7 bases). The CDR3 runs to 15 residues. With 4 bases removed from V and 4 bases from J, the gap between germline ends came to 18 bases. CDR1 and CDR2 (germline): SGHRS, YFSETQ. CDR3 protein: CASSPRGTVAYEQYF. The CDR3 DNA sequence: TGCGCCAGCAGCCCCCGGGGGACAGTGGCGTACGAGCAGTACTTC.

This clone was counted once. CDR3 DNA: TGTGCCACCAGCAGAGATCCCAGTGTCAGGGAGCTGTTTTTT. Translation: CATSRDPSVRELFF. The chain links TRBV15 to TRBJ2-2; no clear D. Germline V CDR1 and CDR2: LNHNV, YYDKDF (reference sequence). This CDR3 spans 14 amino acids. V lost 0 bases and J 9 bases, leaving 11 bases between the germline ends. The variable domain in full, with the rest retrieved from reference TRBV15 and TRBJ2-2, is DAMVIQNPRYQVTQFGKPVTLSCSQTLNHNVMYWYQQKSSQAPKLLFHYYDKDFNNEADTPDNFQSRRPNTSFCFLDIRSPGLGDTAMYLCATSRDPSVRELFFGEGSRLTVL.

This sequence joins TRBV4-1 and TRBJ2-2; no definite D call. Germline V lookup: CDR1 MGHRA, CDR2 YSYEKL. This CDR3 has 16 amino acids. Trimming took off 0 bases at V and 7 bases at J, with 15 bases between the two ends. The CDR3 reads CASSQDPQGRRGELFF. CDR3 nucleotides: TGCGCCAGCAGCCAAGATCCTCAAGGACGGCGCGGGGAGCTGTTTTTT.